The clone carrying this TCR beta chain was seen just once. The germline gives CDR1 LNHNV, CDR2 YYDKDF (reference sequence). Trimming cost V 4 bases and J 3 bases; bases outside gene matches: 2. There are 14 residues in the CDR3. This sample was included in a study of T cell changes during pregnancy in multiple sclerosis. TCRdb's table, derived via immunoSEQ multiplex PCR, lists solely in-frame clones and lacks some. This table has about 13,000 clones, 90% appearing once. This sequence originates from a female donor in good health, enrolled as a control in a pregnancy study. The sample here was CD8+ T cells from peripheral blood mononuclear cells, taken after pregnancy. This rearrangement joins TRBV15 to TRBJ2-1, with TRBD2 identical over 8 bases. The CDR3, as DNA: TGTGCCACCAGCAAAACTAGCGGCTACAATGAGCAGTTCTTC. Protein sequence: CATSKTSGYNEQFF.